The present T cell receptor (beta chain) was sequenced within a study of T-cell memory formation after mild COVID-19. Study-wide background: Largely, TCR clusters stayed within a single donor.

A single record per CDR3 protein comes from TCRdb applying MiXCR to the 5' RACE reads. Seen here are 350,000 to 450,000 distinct CDR3 sequences, around 20% observed once, and the top ten hold approximately 8.1%. The receptor comes from an adult woman who had mild COVID-19 (a few samples of this study predate the infection). Cell type and time point are not known. What was sequenced was PBMCs or a T cell subset sorted from them (not recorded which).

DNA for the CDR3: TGTGCCAGCAGCGTAGCGGACTATAACGAGCAGTACTTC. Its translation is CASSVADYNEQYF. This rearrangement joins TRBV9 to TRBJ2-7, with a tentative D call TRBD2 (6 bases). This CDR3 is built from 13 residues. Germline V CDR1 and CDR2: SGDLS, YYNGEE. The V gene lost 0 bases and the J gene lost 5 bases, with 9 bases spanning the gap. The variable domain in full, with the rest retrieved from reference TRBV9 and TRBJ2-7, is DSGVTQTPKHLITATGQRVTLRCSPRSGDLSVYWYQQSLDQGLQFLIQYYNGEERAKGNILERFSAQQFPDLHSELNLSSLELGDSALYFCASSVADYNEQYFGPGTRLTVT.